The clone carrying this T cell receptor (beta chain) was found a few times. This sample was taken from a study of cytomegalovirus exposure and HLA in healthy donors. PCR used 60 Vbeta primers and 13 Jbeta primers. Sequencing was performed with immunoSEQ multiplex PCR; in TCRdb, only in-frame clones are kept and a portion is missing. Counted here are roughly 200,000 clones, about four fifths occurring once; the ten biggest clones make up 1.7%. Specimen: PBMCs. The receptor was isolated from a man aged 35 to 55 in good health and CMV-seropositive.

For the CDR3, the DNA is TGCGCCAGCAGCTTACAGGGGCGGAGGGGTGAAAAACTGTTTTTT. Translated: CASSLQGRRGEKLFF. The V gene is TRBV5-1, the J gene TRBJ1-4, with 7 bases that match TRBD1. Unmatched junction bases numbered 8, after V lost 2 bases and J lost 7 bases. The CDR3 covers 15 residues. CDR1 is SGHRS, CDR2 YFSETQ, per germline.